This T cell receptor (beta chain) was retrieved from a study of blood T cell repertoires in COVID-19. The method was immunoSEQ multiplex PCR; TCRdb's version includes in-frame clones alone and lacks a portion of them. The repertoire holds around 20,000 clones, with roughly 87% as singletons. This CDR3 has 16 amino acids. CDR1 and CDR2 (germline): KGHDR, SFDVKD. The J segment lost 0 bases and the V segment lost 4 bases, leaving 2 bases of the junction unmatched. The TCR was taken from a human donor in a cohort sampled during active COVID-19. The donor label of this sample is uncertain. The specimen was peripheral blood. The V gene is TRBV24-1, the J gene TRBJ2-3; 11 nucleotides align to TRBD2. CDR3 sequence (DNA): TGTGCCACCAGTGAGACTAGCGGGGCTAGCACAGATACGCAGTATTTT. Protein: CATSETSGASTDTQYF.